The next 21 T cell receptor beta chains were all read from a single sample in a study of post-analysis software for immune sequencing data. General study findings and limits: There were roughly five TRBV segments more frequent in patients than controls, and TRBV5-6, TRBV5-1 and TRBV20-1 were among them.

No antigen has been identified for these receptors. Incorporated into the TCR beta cDNA libraries were unique molecular identifiers, which served to reduce PCR and sequencing biases. Via MiXCR, TCRdb re-called the PCR reads, giving one row per CDR3 protein. This repertoire shows around 700,000 distinct CDR3 sequences, approximately 60% found once; its top ten account for around 11%. Sequencing was done on a sample of blood. The receptors derive from a girl aged 2 to 9 with multiple sclerosis.

V and J are TRBV6-5 and TRBJ2-1, with a weak D call TRBD2 (6 bases). The CDR3 sequence is 14 residues long. With 4 bases removed from V and 10 bases from J, the gap between germline ends came to 17 bases. The germline V gene encodes CDR1 MNHEY and CDR2 SVGAGI. The CDR3 DNA reads TGTGCCAGCAGTTCCCGGACGGAGGGACGCGAGCAGTTCTTC. It translates to CASSSRTEGREQFF.

The gene calls are TRBV5-6 and TRBJ2-1, with D unresolved. The V end lost 0 bases, the J end lost 0 bases, and 10 bases lay between the germline ends. Germline-derived CDR1 and CDR2 are SGHDT and YYEEEE. The CDR3 contains 16 residues. The CDR3 sequence is CASSLESTYSYNEQFF. The CDR3 DNA sequence: TGTGCCAGCAGCTTGGAAAGCACATACTCCTACAATGAGCAGTTCTTC. The complete variable domain, with remaining parts taken from reference TRBV5-6 and TRBJ2-1, reads DAGVTQSPTHLIKTRGQQVTLRCSPKSGHDTVSWYQQALGQGPQFIFQYYEEEERQRGNFPDRFSGHQFPNYSSELNVNALLLGDSALYLCASSLESTYSYNEQFFGPGTRLTVL.

This clonotype was seen only a few times. The chain uses TRBV29-1 and TRBJ2-7; TRBD2 matches at 10 bases. The J segment lost 3 bases and the V segment lost 3 bases, leaving 8 bases of the junction unmatched. Looked up from germline, CDR1 is SQVTM and CDR2 is ANQGSEA. The CDR3 contains 15 residues. Written as DNA, the CDR3 is TGCAGCGTTGAGGCCTCTAGCGGGAGTCTCTACGAGCAGTACTTC. Encoded protein: CSVEASSGSLYEQYF.

V usage is TRBV5-1 and J usage is TRBJ2-5; 11 bases map to TRBD2. Germline lookup yields CDR1 SGHRS and CDR2 YFSETQ. V dropped 4 bases and J dropped 11; count of bases not matched to a gene: 13. CDR3 length equals 15 residues. CDR3 in amino acids: CASSLGTSGGGEQYF. In DNA, the CDR3 is TGCGCCAGCAGCCTAGGGACTAGCGGAGGTGGAGAGCAGTACTTC. Drawing the rest from reference TRBV5-1 and TRBJ2-5, the complete variable domain is KAGVTQTPRYLIKTRGQQVTLSCSPISGHRSVSWYQQTPGQGLQFLFEYFSETQRNKGNFPGRFSGRQFSNSRSEMNVSTLELGDSALYLCASSLGTSGGGEQYFGPGTRLLVL.

The V gene is TRBV5-6, the J gene TRBJ1-2, with D maybe TRBD1 (5 bases). The CDR3 contains 15 residues. Germline V CDR1 and CDR2: SGHDT, YYEEEE. Trimming removed 2 bases from V and 2 bases from J, with 13 bases in between. CDR3 residues: CASSFLVTANYGYTF. CDR3 bases: TGTGCCAGCAGCTTCCTAGTGACAGCCAACTATGGCTACACCTTC.

J is TRBJ2-3 and V is TRBV3-1, with 7 bases that match TRBD2. The CDR3 covers 16 residues. Trimming at V came to 1 base and at J to 1 base, leaving 5 bases not matched to a gene. Germline CDR1 is LGHDT and CDR2 is YNNKEL (reference sequence). CDR3 sequence reads: CASSQVIGGGTDTQYF. The CDR3 DNA is TGTGCCAGCAGCCAAGTAATTGGGGGGGGCACAGATACGCAGTATTTT.

The rearrangement links TRBV6-5 to TRBJ2-1; D might be TRBD1 or TRBD2, each matching 5 bases. V lost 3 bases and J lost 6, with 9 bases in between. This CDR3 is 13 amino acids long. Per the germline V gene, CDR1 is MNHEY and CDR2 is SVGAGI. CDR3 nucleotide sequence: TGTGCCAGCAGTTATCCCGGGACCAATGAGCAGTTCTTC. Protein sequence: CASSYPGTNEQFF.

The chain employs TRBV2 and TRBJ2-5; 7 bases are a match to TRBD1. With 6 bases clipped from V and 5 bases from J, the junction kept 6 bases outside the gene matches. The CDR3 sequence is 13 residues long. Germline assignment: CDR1 SNHLY and CDR2 FYNNEI. DNA for the CDR3: TGTGCCAGCAGAGGGACAGTCGGGGAGACCCAGTACTTC. It specifies CASRGTVGETQYF.

This clonotype appeared a few times. The V and J genes are TRBV2 and TRBJ2-1, with D uncertain. The germline V gene has CDR1 SNHLY and CDR2 FYNNEI. This CDR3 region has 14 residues. Trimming stripped 4 bases from V and 6 bases from J, with 13 bases between. CDR3 sequence (DNA): TGTGCCAGCAGTGCGCAAACGTATGCCAATGAGCAGTTCTTC. Amino acids: CASSAQTYANEQFF.

This clonotype occurred a few times. The chain uses TRBV29-1 and TRBJ2-5; TRBD1 aligns across 9 bases. The end of the DNA fits TRBJ2-4 better, so the J call may be wrong. Germline V CDR1 and CDR2: SQVTM, ANQGSEA. The CDR3 spans 12 residues. For the CDR3, the DNA is TGCAGCGTTAGGACAGGGGAAAACATTCAGTACTTC. Its translation: CSVRTGENIQYF.

The V gene is TRBV9, the J gene TRBJ2-1; a weak D match, TRBD2 (6 bases). The CDR3 contains 15 residues. Germline V CDR1 and CDR2: SGDLS, YYNGEE. Between the trimmed V and J ends, which lost 3 bases and 8 bases, there was a span of 18 bases. Here the CDR3 DNA reads TGTGCCAGCAGCGAGGGCCTAGCGAGGGGTGATGAGCAGTTCTTC. Encoded protein: CASSEGLARGDEQFF. The whole variable domain, remainder taken from reference TRBV9 and TRBJ2-1, is DSGVTQTPKHLITATGQRVTLRCSPRSGDLSVYWYQQSLDQGLQFLIQYYNGEERAKGNILERFSAQQFPDLHSELNLSSLELGDSALYFCASSEGLARGDEQFFGPGTRLTVL.

V is TRBV7-2 and J is TRBJ2-7; the D gene could be TRBD1 or TRBD2 (6 bases each). The DNA matches TRBJ2-5 better at its end, which makes the J call doubtful. The CDR3 loop spans 13 amino acids. Germline loops: CDR1 SGHTA, CDR2 FQGNSA. The CDR3 loop reads CASISRGEETQYF. CDR3 in DNA: TGTGCCAGCATCTCGAGGGGGGAAGAGACCCAGTACTTC.

The genes are TRBV7-2 and TRBJ2-7; 9 bases align to TRBD2. The DNA end is a closer match to TRBJ2-5, so the J assignment may be wrong. Germline assignment: CDR1 SGHTA and CDR2 FQGNSA. The CDR3 sequence is 13 residues long. In DNA form, the CDR3 reads TGTGCCAAGGCGCTAGCGGGGACAGAGACCCAGTACTTC. It is translated as CAKALAGTETQYF.

The CDR3 region is CASSVGGATYNEQFF. The CDR3 DNA is TGTGCCAGCAGCGTGGGGGGAGCAACCTACAATGAGCAGTTCTTC. The V and J genes are TRBV9 and TRBJ2-1, with a possible D match to TRBD2 (6 bases). The germline V gene has CDR1 SGDLS and CDR2 YYNGEE. The CDR3 loop spans 15 amino acids. Trimming cost V 2 bases and J 2 bases, with 11 bases left between them. Drawing the rest from reference TRBV9 and TRBJ2-1, the complete variable domain is DSGVTQTPKHLITATGQRVTLRCSPRSGDLSVYWYQQSLDQGLQFLIQYYNGEERAKGNILERFSAQQFPDLHSELNLSSLELGDSALYFCASSVGGATYNEQFFGPGTRLTVL.

Worth noting for this clonotype: One end of the junction varies from germline; a read error may be responsible. This chain joins TRBV5-5 and TRBJ2-3; TRBD1 matches 7 bases. The CDR3 has 15 amino acids. The germline gives CDR1 SGHKS, CDR2 YYEKEE (reference sequence). The CDR3 DNA reads as TGTGCCAGCAGCTTGGGGGACAGTCCTACAGATATGCAGTATTTT. Translating gives CASSLGDSPTDMQYF.

The chain couples TRBV6-6 to TRBJ2-1; TRBD2 matches 10 bases. The CDR3 length is 15 residues. The junction had 11 bases not matched to a gene; V was cut back by 10 bases and J by 5 bases. Per the germline V gene, CDR1 is MNHNY and CDR2 is SVGAGI (reference sequence). In DNA form, the CDR3 reads TGTGCCACTCGCGTTGACAGCGGGAGGGACAATGAGCAGTTCTTC. It yields the protein CATRVDSGRDNEQFF.

This chain joins TRBV7-2 and TRBJ1-1; D is possibly TRBD1 (5 bases). The germline CDR1 and CDR2 sequences are SGHTA and FQGNSA. CDR3 size: 15 residues. Trimming cost V 3 bases and J 2 bases, with 13 bases left between them. The CDR3 protein is CASSLGRASNTEAFF. CDR3 DNA: TGTGCCAGCAGCTTGGGACGGGCTAGTAACACTGAAGCTTTCTTT.

V and J are TRBV19 and TRBJ2-1; D call uncertain. With 3 bases removed from V and 1 base from J, the gap between germline ends came to 7 bases. The CDR3 has 14 amino acids. The germline V gene encodes CDR1 LNHDA and CDR2 SQIVND (reference sequence). CDR3 protein: CASSMYSSYNEQFF. The CDR3, as DNA: TGTGCCAGTAGTATGTATAGTTCCTACAATGAGCAGTTCTTC.

CDR3 sequence reads: CASTRQGSYEQYF. The CDR3, as DNA: TGTGCCAGCACCCGACAGGGGAGCTACGAGCAGTACTTC. V gene TRBV12-3 or TRBV12-4 combines with J gene TRBJ2-5; 8 nucleotides align to TRBD1. Gene TRBJ2-7 matches the end of the DNA better, so the J call may be wrong. CDR3 length equals 13 residues.

CDR3 in amino acids: CASSLDTGWGPGELFF. DNA of the CDR3: TGTGCCAGCAGCTTGGATACGGGGTGGGGCCCCGGGGAGCTGTTTTTT. This chain uses TRBV5-5 with TRBJ2-2; TRBD1 or TRBD2 may be the D gene (5 bases each). The CDR3 loop spans 16 amino acids. V lost 0 bases and J lost 6, with 15 bases in between. The V gene's germline CDR1 is SGHKS and CDR2 YYEKEE (reference sequence). The whole variable domain, filled in from reference TRBV5-5 and TRBJ2-2, reads DAGVTQSPTHLIKTRGQQVTLRCSPISGHKSVSWYQQVLGQGPQFIFQYYEKEERGRGNFPDRFSARQFPNYSSELNVNALLLGDSALYLCASSLDTGWGPGELFFGEGSRLTVL.

The rearrangement links TRBV4-3 to TRBJ1-6, with a tentative D call TRBD1 (6 bases). Trimming took off 0 bases at V and 13 bases at J, with 22 bases between the two ends. The CDR3 sequence is 17 residues long. Germline CDR1 is LGHNA and CDR2 is YSLEER. The CDR3 DNA is TGCGCCAGCAGCCAAGATCTCCCCTCAGGGGACTCCCGTCCCCTCCACTTT. This translates into CASSQDLPSGDSRPLHF.